Given below is one T cell receptor beta chain in context. Sequencing was performed with immunoSEQ multiplex PCR; in TCRdb, only in-frame clones are kept and a portion is missing. The sample includes approximately 23,000 clones, about 89% of them seen just once. This sample stems from a study of T cell changes during pregnancy in multiple sclerosis. The clonotype originates from a female donor in good health, enrolled as a control in a pregnancy study. The source material was CD4+ T cells from peripheral blood mononuclear cells, sampled in the third trimester of pregnancy.

The CDR3 here is CASSPRWLAGDEQYF. The CDR3, as DNA: TGTGCCAGCTCACCACGGTGGCTAGCGGGAGACGAGCAGTACTTC. This sequence joins TRBV18 and TRBJ2-7; 10 nucleotides match TRBD2. There are 15 residues in the CDR3. Germline-derived CDR1 and CDR2 are KGHSH and LQKENI. The V segment lost 1 base and the J segment 5 bases; nucleotides outside the gene matches: 5. Full variable domain (remainder filled in from reference TRBV18 and TRBJ2-7): NAGVMQNPRHLVRRRGQEARLRCSPMKGHSHVYWYRQLPEEGLKFMVYLQKENIIDESGMPKERFSAEFPKEGPSILRIQQVVRGDSAAYFCASSPRWLAGDEQYFGPGTRLTVT.